Following are 15 T cell receptor beta chains from one sample sequenced in a study of T cell responses to AZD1222 COVID-19 vaccine. Profiled with immunoSEQ multiplex PCR; TCRdb holds only in-frame clones, not every one. The repertoire holds 150,000 or so clones, with about 87% as singletons. Sequences were derived from peripheral blood, sampled 28 days after the second AZD1222 dose. The source of these receptors is an adult who received the AZD1222 COVID-19 vaccine.

The rearrangement uses TRBV6-6 and TRBJ2-1; no definite D call. This CDR3 is 12 amino acids long. Germline-derived CDR1 and CDR2 are MNHNY and SVGAGI (reference sequence). V dropped 0 bases and J dropped 8 bases, with 5 bases sitting between them. CDR3 nucleotides: TGTGCCAGCAGTTACTCCCCGGATGAGCAGTTCTTC. The encoded protein is CASSYSPDEQFF.

The rearrangement joins TRBV5-8 to TRBJ1-2; D is unresolved. From germline, CDR1 is SGHTS and CDR2 YDEGEE. The germline V and J ends were trimmed by 1 base and 4 bases, with 11 bases remaining between them. The length of the CDR3 is 14 residues. The CDR3 reads CASSLSARSYGYTF. CDR3 sequence (DNA): TGTGCCAGCAGCTTGAGCGCAAGATCCTATGGCTACACCTTC.

V usage is TRBV27 and J usage is TRBJ2-3; D is unclear. Between the trimmed V and J ends, which lost 2 bases and 3 bases, there was a span of 6 bases. CDR3 length equals 13 residues. The germline CDR1 and CDR2 sequences are MNHEY and SMNVEV (reference sequence). The CDR3 DNA is TGTGCCAGCAGTTTAATAGGAACAGATACGCAGTATTTT. Encoded protein: CASSLIGTDTQYF.

The chain recombines TRBV19 with TRBJ2-3, with TRBD2 identical over 9 bases. This CDR3 is 15 amino acids long. V gave up 8 bases and J gave up 4 bases; unmatched junction bases: 10. Germline V gene sequence: CDR1 LNHDA, CDR2 SQIVND (reference sequence). The CDR3 sequence: CASGISGSRADTQYF. CDR3 DNA sequence: TGTGCCAGTGGAATTAGCGGGAGTAGGGCAGATACGCAGTATTTT.

The chain has TRBV27 and TRBJ2-2; 8 nucleotides align to TRBD1. CDR1 is MNHEY, CDR2 SMNVEV, per germline (reference sequence). CDR3 length: 14 residues. With 6 bases clipped from V and 7 bases from J, the junction kept 7 bases outside the gene matches. DNA for the CDR3: TGTGCCAGCAGACCTCAGGGGGCGATCGGGGAGCTGTTTTTT. Its protein is CASRPQGAIGELFF.

This chain connects TRBV4-2 to TRBJ2-2; 9 bases fit TRBD2. This CDR3 contains 15 residues. CDR1 is LGHNA and CDR2 is YNFKEQ in the germline V gene. The trim removed 8 bases at V and 5 bases at J, leaving 9 bases unmatched. In nucleotides, the CDR3 is TGTGCCAGCGGATCGGCGGGAGGGCCTACCGGGGAGCTGTTTTTT. Translation gives CASGSAGGPTGELFF.

The CDR3 reads CASSGTTGGNSPLHF. The CDR3 coding sequence is TGTGCCAGCAGTGGGACGACAGGGGGGAATTCACCCCTCCACTTT. The chain recombines TRBV28 with TRBJ1-6; 9 bases agree with TRBD1. This CDR3 region has 15 residues. CDR1 MDHEN and CDR2 SYDVKM come from the germline V gene. V trimming: 5 bases; J trimming: 7 bases; junction bases outside the gene matches: 6.

Turning to this clone: One end of the junction is discordant with germline, which a read error may explain. This sequence joins TRBV28 and TRBJ2-1; 9 positions match TRBD2. This CDR3 is built from 15 residues. Per the germline V gene, CDR1 is MDHEN and CDR2 is SYDVKM. The CDR3 loop reads CASSAGTSSHNEQFF. CDR3 in DNA: TGTGCCAGCAGCGCCGGGACTAGCTCCCACAATGAGCAGTTCTTC.

This chain joins TRBV6-5 and TRBJ1-4; D not resolved. The germline gives CDR1 MNHEY, CDR2 SVGAGI. The CDR3 consists of 13 residues. Trimming took off 7 bases at V and 0 bases at J, with 6 bases between the two ends. CDR3 in DNA: TGTGCCAGCACTACGGCAACTAATGAAAAACTGTTTTTT. It encodes CASTTATNEKLFF.

The chain links TRBV30 to TRBJ1-5; D gene ambiguous. This CDR3 contains 13 residues. CDR1 GTSNPN and CDR2 SVGIG come from the germline V gene (reference sequence). V lost 4 bases and J lost 3, with 10 bases in between. The CDR3 DNA reads TGTGCCTGGACTGGTCTCCCCAATCAGCCCCAGCATTTT. It is translated as CAWTGLPNQPQHF.

This chain uses TRBV11-2 with TRBJ1-1, with D maybe TRBD1 (5 bases). The CDR3 consists of 14 residues. The germline CDR1 and CDR2 sequences are SGHAT and FQNNGV. With 5 bases removed from V and 3 bases from J, the gap between germline ends came to 13 bases. Here the CDR3 DNA reads TGTGCCAGCAGCGCAAGCGCGGGGGACACTGAAGCTTTCTTT. It codes for CASSASAGDTEAFF.

This clone occurred once. The chain recombines TRBV2 with TRBJ1-1; no reliable D call. This CDR3 spans 11 amino acids. Trimming removed 10 bases from V and 2 bases from J, with 8 bases in between. Germline CDR1 SNHLY, CDR2 FYNNEI. The CDR3 bases are TGTGCCACGGGAGCTAACACTGAAGCTTTCTTT. It is translated as CATGANTEAFF.

The chain employs TRBV28 and TRBJ1-5; 7 bases agree with TRBD1. Germline-derived CDR1 and CDR2 are MDHEN and SYDVKM. The V and J ends lost 11 bases and 6 bases, in that order; junction bases with no gene match: 7. This CDR3 comprises 12 residues. The DNA of the CDR3 is TGTGCCCTAGGGACAGTTGCTCAGCCCCAGCATTTT. It specifies CALGTVAQPQHF.

The chain joins TRBV7-2 to TRBJ2-3; TRBD1 aligns across 9 bases. Germline V lookup: CDR1 SGHTA, CDR2 FQGNSA. The ends lost 5 bases at V and 7 bases at J; junction bases unmatched: 7. This CDR3 contains 14 residues. The CDR3 DNA is TGTGCCAGCAGCCCGGGACAGGGAGGGAATACGCAGTATTTT. Its protein is CASSPGQGGNTQYF.

In its sample, this clone was seen a few times. This sample includes further DNA sequences coding for the same CDR3. V is TRBV7-3 and J is TRBJ2-3; D might be TRBD1 (6 bases). Germline CDR1 is SGHTA and CDR2 is FQGTGA. V was shortened by 5 bases and J by 4 bases, with 16 bases between the two germline ends. The CDR3 sequence is 15 residues long. CDR3 in amino acids: CASSPLAGGADTQYF. The CDR3 DNA follows: TGTGCCAGCAGCCCATTAGCTGGGGGCGCAGATACGCAGTATTTT.